This T cell receptor beta chain emerged from a study of shared T cell receptors in the human thymus. Sequencing was performed with immunoSEQ multiplex PCR; in TCRdb, only in-frame clones are kept and a portion is missing. The table lists under 450,000 clones, 95% of them singletons. Trimming cost V 3 bases and J 5 bases; bases outside gene matches: 7. Germline lookup yields CDR1 LNHDA and CDR2 SQIVND (reference sequence). The CDR3 consists of 15 residues. The rearrangement links TRBV19 to TRBJ2-1; TRBD2 aligns across 7 bases. The receptor's source is a human donor. The sample consisted of thymocytes. The CDR3 DNA reads as TGTGCCAGTAGTATGCTTGCGGGAGCCGACAATGAGCAGTTCTTC. This translates into CASSMLAGADNEQFF.